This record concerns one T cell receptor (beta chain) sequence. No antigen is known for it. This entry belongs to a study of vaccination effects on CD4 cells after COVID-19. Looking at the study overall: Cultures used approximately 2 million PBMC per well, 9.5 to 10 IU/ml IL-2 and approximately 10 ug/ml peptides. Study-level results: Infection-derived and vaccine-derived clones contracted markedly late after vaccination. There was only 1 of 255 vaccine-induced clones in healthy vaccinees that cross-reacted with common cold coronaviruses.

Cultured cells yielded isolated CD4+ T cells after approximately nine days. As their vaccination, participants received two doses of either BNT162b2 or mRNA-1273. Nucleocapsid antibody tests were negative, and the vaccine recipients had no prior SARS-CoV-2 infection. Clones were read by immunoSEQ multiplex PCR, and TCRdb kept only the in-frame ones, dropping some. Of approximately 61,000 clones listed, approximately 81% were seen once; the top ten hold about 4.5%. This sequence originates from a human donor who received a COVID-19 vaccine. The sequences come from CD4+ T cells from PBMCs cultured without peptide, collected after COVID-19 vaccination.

CDR3 protein: CASRDSFNQPQHF. CDR3 DNA sequence: TGTGCCAGCAGGGACAGCTTCAATCAGCCCCAGCATTTT. The J gene is TRBJ1-5, the V gene TRBV6-5; the D gene is possibly TRBD1 (6 bases). The CDR3 runs 13 residues. Germline V gene sequence: CDR1 MNHEY, CDR2 SVGAGI. The V end was cut by 6 bases, the J end by 3 bases, with 9 bases between.